Reported below is one TCR beta chain. Its antigen remains unknown. Library input was approximately 1.8 micrograms of DNA from cryopreserved PBMCs. This entry belongs to a study of cytotoxic CD8 clonotypes in ibrutinib-treated CLL. About the study: Enrolment comprised around 11 relapsed/refractory and some 15 treatment-naive patients; approximately 18 were IGHV unmutated.

Trimming took off 1 base at V and 0 bases at J, with 10 bases between the two ends. CDR1 and CDR2 (germline): SEHNR, FQNEAQ (reference sequence). The CDR3 length is 15 residues. Method: immunoSEQ multiplex PCR; TCRdb's copy keeps in-frame clones and lacks some. Of 250,000 to 350,000 clones listed, more than 70% are singletons. Study outcomes and limitations: Higher clonality was seen at ibrutinib response and a return toward baseline at progression.

V is TRBV7-9 and J is TRBJ2-7; weak D call: TRBD1 (6 bases). The TCR originated in a human donor with chronic lymphocytic leukemia. The sample consisted of PBMCs, taken at disease progression, from a patient treated with ibrutinib. In nucleotides, the CDR3 is TGTGCCAGCAGCTTAGACGCAGGGGTCTCCTACGAGCAGTACTTC. Its protein product is CASSLDAGVSYEQYF.